Listed below are T cell receptor beta chains from one sample, sequenced in a study of regulatory T cells. Using immunoSEQ multiplex PCR, the repertoire was profiled, and TCRdb retains in-frame clones only, with some absent. The sample has around 30,000 clones, over 90% seen once. The specimen was conventional CD4+ T cells sorted from blood. The source of these receptors is a child aged 2 to 10 with CD3G deficiency. CDR3s include the opening cysteine and the closing phenylalanine or tryptophan. A D gene is named only where the DNA matches it firmly. Size tells how often a clone was seen (once, few, many) or the class of an expanded clone, and some rows leave it out.

>-|TRBJ2-7|-|TRBV5-1
TGCGCCAGCAGCTTGGTGGCGGGAATGAAAGAGCAGTACTTC
CASSLVAGMKEQYF
>-|TRBJ2-5|-|TRBV7-8
TGTGCCAGCAGCGCGGACAGAAAAGAGACCCAGTACTTC
CASSADRKETQYF
>-|TRBJ2-3|-|TRBV10-3
TGTGCCATCAGTGAGTCGACGATTGGGGCGCCGCAGTATTTT
CAISESTIGAPQYF
>-|TRBJ2-7|-|TRBV18
TGTGCCAGCTCCCCTAATCTCAGGGACGAGCAGTACTTC
CASSPNLRDEQYF
>-|TRBJ1-2|-|TRBV6-1
TGTGCCAGCAGTGAAGCCGGCGCTGCGGGGACCTTC
CASSEAGAAGTF
>-|TRBJ1-2|-|TRBV6-1
TGTGCCAGCATCCATGGGGAAAGGGGCTATGGCTACACCTTC
CASIHGERGYGYTF
>-|TRBJ2-7|-|TRBV6-1
TGTGCCAGCAGTGAACACAGCGGAGAGCAGTACTTC
CASSEHSGEQYF
>-|TRBJ1-2|-|TRBV28
TGTGCCAGCAGTTTGATTTCTTACCCGGCGGCCCCTAACTATGGCTACACCTTC
CASSLISYPAAPNYGYTF
>TRBD1|TRBJ2-2|-|TRBV6-1
TGTGCCAGCCGGAGGGACAGGGAGACCGGGGAGCTGTTTTTT
CASRRDRETGELFF
>-|TRBJ2-6|once|TRBV5-1
TGCGCCAGCAGCTTGCCAGGGTCTGGGGCCAACGTCCTGACTTTC
CASSLPGSGANVLTF
>-|TRBJ1-2|-|TRBV6-6
TGTGCCAGCAGTTACTCGATCGGGGGCTCCTACACCTTC
CASSYSIGGSYTF
>-|TRBJ2-7|-|TRBV28
TGTGCCAGCAGTAAGAGGAGCTACGAGCAGTACTTC
CASSKRSYEQYF
>-|TRBJ1-1|-|TRBV28
TGTGCCAGCAGTTTGAGGTTGGGCACTGAAGCTTTCTTT
CASSLRLGTEAFF
>TRBD2|TRBJ2-7|-|TRBV28
TGTGCCAGCAGTTTTGCGGGAGGCTCCTACGAGCAGTACTTC
CASSFAGGSYEQYF
>-|TRBJ2-7|-|TRBV28
TGTGCCAGCAGTTCCAAGTCCTACGAGCAGTACTTC
CASSSKSYEQYF
>-|TRBJ2-7|-|TRBV28
TGTGCCAGCAGTTTAGACTGGAGGTACGAGCAGTACTTC
CASSLDWRYEQYF
>TRBD2|TRBJ2-2|-|TRBV19
TGTGCCAGTAGTGTACCGGGACTAGGGGGGACCGGGGAGCTGTTTTTT
CASSVPGLGGTGELFF
>-|TRBJ1-4|-|TRBV28
TGTGCCAGCAGTTTAGGGGGGGGCAGACCTGAAAAACTGTTTTTT
CASSLGGGRPEKLFF
>-|TRBJ1-1|-|TRBV5-1
TGCGCCAGCAGCTCCAGGGCTAACACTGAAGCTTTCTTT
CASSSRANTEAFF
>-|TRBJ1-2|-|TRBV28
TGTGCCAGCAGTTTAAGGGGTGGCTATGGCTACACCTTC
CASSLRGGYGYTF
>TRBD1|TRBJ1-5|-|TRBV28
TGTGCCAGCAGTTTTTCTACAGGGGGCAATCAGCCCCAGCATTTT
CASSFSTGGNQPQHF
>TRBD2|TRBJ2-1|-|TRBV28
TGTGCCAGCCGGAGCGGGAGCTCCTACAATGAGCAGTTCTTC
CASRSGSSYNEQFF
>-|TRBJ2-2|-|TRBV10-3
TGTGCCATCAGTGAGTGGGGAGCGGACACCGGGGAGCTGTTTTTT
CAISEWGADTGELFF
>TRBD1|TRBJ1-2|few|TRBV6-6
TGTGCCAGCAGCCCAGGGACAGGTGGCTACACCTTC
CASSPGTGGYTF
>TRBD1|TRBJ1-1|-|TRBV28
TGTGCCAGCAGCACAAGACAGGGAAGCACTGAAGCTTTCTTT
CASSTRQGSTEAFF
>-|TRBJ2-7|once|TRBV28
TGTGCCAGCAGTTCCCTCCACCCGACTATCTCCTACGAGCAGTACTTC
CASSSLHPTISYEQYF
>TRBD1|TRBJ1-2|-|TRBV11-3
TGTGCCAGCAGCTTCGGGCGGGGACAGAAAAATGGCTACACCTTC
CASSFGRGQKNGYTF
>-|TRBJ2-6|-|TRBV6-1
TGTGCCAGCAGTGAAGACTATCTAACAGGGTCTGGGGCCAACGTCCTGACTTTC
CASSEDYLTGSGANVLTF
>TRBD1|TRBJ2-5|-|TRBV5-1
TGCGCCAGCAGCTTGACGACAGGGCAGACCCAGTACTTC
CASSLTTGQTQYF
>-|TRBJ2-7|-|TRBV28
TGTGCCAGCAGTTCGGGGGTGCGTCTGTCCGAGCAGTACTTC
CASSSGVRLSEQYF
>-|TRBJ2-7|-|TRBV6-6
TGTGCCAGCAGTTACCGGCGGAGCTACGAGCAGTACTTC
CASSYRRSYEQYF
>TRBD1|TRBJ2-2|once|TRBV5-1
TGCGCCAGCAGCCTTAGGGGGCTGGGCACCGGGGAGCTGTTTTTT
CASSLRGLGTGELFF
>-|TRBJ2-1|-|TRBV28
TGTGCCAGCAGTCCTCCGGGACCAGAACGCAATGAGCAGTTCTTC
CASSPPGPERNEQFF
>-|TRBJ2-5|-|TRBV11-3
TGTGCCAGCAGCTCAGGGCCGAGGACCCAGTACTTC
CASSSGPRTQYF
>-|TRBJ2-3|-|TRBV28
TGTGCCAGCAGCCCACACCGGCCTACACCAGATACGCAGTATTTT
CASSPHRPTPDTQYF
>-|TRBJ1-3|-|TRBV7-9
TGTGCCAGCAGCGAAGAGGGGTACTCTGGAAACACCATATATTTT
CASSEEGYSGNTIYF
>TRBD2|TRBJ2-1|-|TRBV19
TGTGCCAGTAGTAGCATAGCGGGAGGAGGTAATGAGCAGTTCTTC
CASSSIAGGGNEQFF
>-|TRBJ1-1|-|TRBV5-1
TGCGCCAGCAGCCCAGACTCAAGGTTTGAAGCTTTCTTT
CASSPDSRFEAFF
>TRBD2|TRBJ2-7|-|TRBV28
TGTGCCAGCAGACTAGCGGGAGGGAAGGGCGAGCAGTACTTC
CASRLAGGKGEQYF
>TRBD1|TRBJ2-7|-|TRBV7-9
TGTGCCAGCAGTCTTACAGGGGTCGAGCAGTACTTC
CASSLTGVEQYF
>TRBD2|TRBJ2-7|-|TRBV7-2
TGTGCCAGCGGATTCTACAGCTCTAGCGGGAGGCTCATATACGAGCAGTACTTC
CASGFYSSSGRLIYEQYF
>TRBD1|TRBJ1-2|-|TRBV28
TGTGCCAGCAGCTCGACAGGGGCGGGTGGCTACACCTTC
CASSSTGAGGYTF
>TRBD1|TRBJ2-7|-|TRBV28
TGTGCCAGCAGTTTACCCGGGACAGGGGCCTACGAGCAGTACTTC
CASSLPGTGAYEQYF
>-|TRBJ2-1|-|TRBV19
TGTGCCAGTAGTAAAACAGGGAACAATGAGCAGTTCTTC
CASSKTGNNEQFF
>-|TRBJ2-4|-|TRBV4-1
TGCGCCAGCAGCCAAGATAACAGGGACGTAAGTTTTGGCAAAAACATTCAGTACTTC
CASSQDNRDVSFGKNIQYF
>-|TRBJ2-6|-|TRBV19
TGTGCCAGTAGTGCCTATTTCCGGACTACTGGGGCCAACGTCCTGACTTTC
CASSAYFRTTGANVLTF
>-|TRBJ2-3|-|TRBV20-1
TGCAGTGTATCAGACCCAGATACGCAGTATTTT
CSVSDPDTQYF
>-|TRBJ2-7|-|TRBV28
TGTGCCAGCAGTTCCCCGGTCGGCGGGTACCACGAGCAGTACTTC
CASSSPVGGYHEQYF
>-|TRBJ2-2|-|TRBV28
TGTGCCAGCAAAATCGGCTCGAACACCGGGGAGCTGTTTTTT
CASKIGSNTGELFF
>-|TRBJ2-1|-|TRBV11-2
TGTGCCAGCAGCTTAGATTGGGACGGTAAGCAGTTCTTC
CASSLDWDGKQFF
>-|TRBJ1-5|-|TRBV5-1
TGCGCCAGCAGCTTGGAAGGGGCAGCAAATCAGCCCCAGCATTTT
CASSLEGAANQPQHF